Shown below are 27 T cell receptor beta chains from a single sample sequenced in a study of monozygotic twins with inflammatory bowel disease. TCRdb re-called the 5' RACE reads, yielding one record per CDR3 amino acid sequence without DNA. This listing includes about 160,000 distinct CDR3 sequences. The sequencing input was blood. The receptors were sampled from a human donor with ulcerative colitis or Crohn's disease, or a healthy co-twin of an affected twin (not recorded which).

The chain couples TRBV25-1 to TRBJ2-1; the TRBD2 assignment by TCRdb is unverifiable without DNA. CDR1 and CDR2 from the germline V gene are MGHDK and SYGVNS. The CDR3 has 15 amino acids. The CDR3 here is CASSDPGLGINEQFF.

The chain couples TRBV20-1 to TRBJ1-2; no DNA is available, so the TRBD1 call from TCRdb remains unchecked. Germline CDR1 DFQATT, CDR2 SNEGSKA (reference sequence). The CDR3 totals 15 residues. The CDR3 here is CSARASGRANYGYTF.

The chain couples TRBV12-3 or TRBV12-4 to TRBJ1-2; the D gene TCRdb calls, TRBD1, cannot be checked with no DNA. This CDR3 comprises 14 residues. CDR3 sequence: CASSRSGAPYGYTF.

The chain combines TRBV5-1 with TRBJ2-5. Germline CDR1 and CDR2: SGHRS and YFSETQ. The CDR3 consists of 13 residues. The CDR3 loop is CASRVQDEETQYF.

This chain uses TRBV4-3 with TRBJ2-3; checking the TCRdb D call of TRBD2 is not possible without DNA. The germline gives CDR1 LGHNA, CDR2 YSLEER. The CDR3 covers 16 residues. CDR3 residues: CASSQQAGPLTDTQYF.

This rearrangement joins TRBV12-3 or TRBV12-4 to TRBJ2-7; TCRdb lists TRBD1, though no DNA is available to test this call. The length of the CDR3 is 13 residues. The CDR3 here is CASSRDISYEQYF.

CDR3 sequence: CASSSPRQRGGYNEQFF. This chain joins TRBV5-1 and TRBJ2-1; checking the TCRdb D call of TRBD2 is not possible without DNA. The V gene's germline CDR1 is SGHRS and CDR2 YFSETQ. This CDR3 comprises 17 residues.

This rearrangement joins TRBV12-3 or TRBV12-4 to TRBJ2-5; TCRdb's D call of TRBD2 is untestable without DNA. The CDR3 has 14 residues. The CDR3 reads CASRTGTSQETQYF.

CDR3 amino acids: CASSLTGTAHNEKLFF. V and J are TRBV7-9 and TRBJ1-4. The CDR3 contains 16 residues. Germline CDR1 and CDR2: SEHNR and FQNEAQ (reference sequence).

The chain couples TRBV23-1 to TRBJ2-2; checking the TCRdb D call of TRBD1 is not possible without DNA. TRBV23-1 is an ORF, with its function uncertain. The CDR3 has 20 amino acids. The CDR3 reads CASSQSPGSQGKLRTGELFF.

The chain uses TRBV9 and TRBJ2-7. The germline CDR1 and CDR2 sequences are SGDLS and YYNGEE. CDR3 length: 15 amino acids. CDR3: CASSIEAGILYEQYF. Combining the CDR3 with reference TRBV9 and TRBJ2-7 gives the whole variable domain DSGVTQTPKHLITATGQRVTLRCSPRSGDLSVYWYQQSLDQGLQFLIQYYNGEERAKGNILERFSAQQFPDLHSELNLSSLELGDSALYFCASSIEAGILYEQYFGPGTRLTVT.

The chain has TRBV2 and TRBJ2-1; TCRdb returns TRBD1, unconfirmable since there is no DNA. The CDR3 length is 14 residues. CDR1 and CDR2 from the germline V gene are SNHLY and FYNNEI. The CDR3 spells CASRTGSLYNEQFF. The entire variable domain, with the rest obtained from reference TRBV2 and TRBJ2-1, is as follows: EPEVTQTPSHQVTQMGQEVILRCVPISNHLYFYWYRQILGQKVEFLVSFYNNEISEKSEIFDDQFSVERPDGSNFTLKIRSTKLEDSAMYFCASRTGSLYNEQFFGPGTRLTVL.

The chain combines TRBV24-1 with TRBJ2-1; TCRdb picks TRBD1, but there is no DNA to check that call. The length of the CDR3 is 16 residues. CDR1 KGHDR and CDR2 SFDVKD come from the germline V gene. The CDR3 sequence is CATSDSGRDRGDEQFF.

This chain uses TRBV5-5 with TRBJ1-2; checking the TCRdb D call of TRBD1 is not possible without DNA. The CDR3 runs to 15 residues. The germline CDR1 and CDR2 sequences are SGHKS and YYEKEE (reference sequence). The CDR3 loop is CASTLTGSPIYGYTF.

The CDR3 loop is CASSVRDRGQPQHF. The chain carries TRBV19 and TRBJ1-5; no DNA is available, so the TRBD1 call from TCRdb remains unchecked. There are 14 residues in the CDR3. Germline V gene lookup returns CDR1 LNHDA and CDR2 SQIVND (reference sequence).

The chain recombines TRBV19 with TRBJ1-4; TCRdb reports TRBD1, a call that lacks DNA to check it against. Germline V CDR1 and CDR2: LNHDA, SQIVND (reference sequence). This CDR3 has 15 residues. CDR3 residues: CASSPRTGGREKLIF.

V gene TRBV28 combines with J gene TRBJ2-7; TCRdb returns TRBD1, unconfirmable since there is no DNA. Germline CDR1 MDHEN, CDR2 SYDVKM. The CDR3 has 14 amino acids. The CDR3 sequence: CASKNPDTSYEQYF.

This rearrangement joins TRBV27 to TRBJ2-1. Per the germline V gene, CDR1 is MNHEY and CDR2 is SMNVEV (reference sequence). CDR3 length equals 13 residues. CDR3 residues: CASSLLDGNEQFF.

The chain employs TRBV7-9 and TRBJ1-4. This CDR3 is 16 amino acids long. The germline V gene encodes CDR1 SEHNR and CDR2 FQNEAQ (reference sequence). CDR3 loop: CASRYTGGSTNEKLFF.

The rearrangement uses TRBV5-1 and TRBJ2-5. The CDR3 runs to 14 residues. Germline V CDR1 and CDR2: SGHRS, YFSETQ. The CDR3 sequence: CASSFGGRRETQYF.

The chain links TRBV6-2 or TRBV6-3 to TRBJ2-5; with no DNA, the TCRdb D assignment of TRBD2 cannot be verified. This CDR3 region has 23 residues. CDR1 and CDR2 (germline): MNHEY, SVGEGT. The chain's CDR3 is CASSYSIGLAGGRRIVLQETQYF.

The chain combines TRBV7-8 with TRBJ1-3. In germline, CDR1 is SGHVS, CDR2 FQNEAQ. The length of the CDR3 is 17 residues. The chain's CDR3 is CASSRTAVGLSGNTIYF.

This chain joins TRBV2 and TRBJ2-1; no DNA is available, so the TRBD2 call from TCRdb remains unchecked. Germline CDR1 is SNHLY and CDR2 is FYNNEI. The length of the CDR3 is 15 residues. CDR3 sequence reads: CASSDRLAGRNEQFF.

CDR3 protein: CASSYGGTGSYNEQFF. V usage is TRBV6-5 and J usage is TRBJ2-1; TCRdb reports TRBD1, a call that lacks DNA to check it against. The CDR3 covers 16 residues. The germline V gene has CDR1 MNHEY and CDR2 SVGAGI.

This chain joins TRBV20-1 and TRBJ1-2; without DNA, the TCRdb call of TRBD1 cannot be checked. Germline V CDR1 and CDR2: DFQATT, SNEGSKA (reference sequence). The CDR3 covers 12 residues. The CDR3 spells CSAKKGGYGYTF.

The chain joins TRBV5-1 to TRBJ1-6; with no DNA, the TCRdb D assignment of TRBD1 cannot be verified. In germline, CDR1 is SGHRS, CDR2 YFSETQ. There are 15 residues in the CDR3. CDR3 protein: CASSLAGAGRSPLHF. Together with reference TRBV5-1 and TRBJ1-6, the CDR3 gives the full variable domain: KAGVTQTPRYLIKTRGQQVTLSCSPISGHRSVSWYQQTPGQGLQFLFEYFSETQRNKGNFPGRFSGRQFSNSRSEMNVSTLELGDSALYLCASSLAGAGRSPLHFGNGTRLTVT.

V usage is TRBV27 and J usage is TRBJ2-7. The V gene's germline CDR1 is MNHEY and CDR2 SMNVEV (reference sequence). The CDR3 has 14 amino acids. CDR3: CASSPWTLSGEQYF.